Given below is one TCR beta chain in context. Per germline, CDR1 SGHRS and CDR2 YFSETQ. Trimming took off 7 bases at V and 3 bases at J, with 20 bases between the two ends. The CDR3 covers 16 residues. These data belong to a study of blood T cell repertoires in COVID-19. Study at large: COVID-19 samples collected from the United States, Italy and Spain covered acute and convalescent phases. Nucleic acid was either cDNA or gDNA, and it came from T cells, B-cell-depleted T cells, or PBMCs.

Per the original methods: Reference gene primers were amplified, and this amplification served to estimate nucleated cell counts. TCRdb keeps only in-frame clones here, not all; method: immunoSEQ multiplex PCR. The V and J calls and the clone size are those of that table, but D and trimming were determined from the DNA. The data contain under 40,000 clones, around 85% of them singletons. The rearrangement joins TRBV5-1 to TRBJ1-3, with a tentative D call TRBD1 (5 bases). The receptor was isolated from a woman at least 80 years old with active or convalescent COVID-19. The sequenced sample was peripheral blood. The DNA of the CDR3 is TGCGCCAGCTGCCTCGAGCCCGGGGGACGTGGAAACACCATATATTTT. Encoded protein: CASCLEPGGRGNTIYF.